The source of this TCR beta chain is a study of T cell responses to AZD1222 COVID-19 vaccine. Study summary: Pooled together were second doses at about 4 or about 12 weeks.

This clone has a single count. Generated by immunoSEQ multiplex PCR, the TCRdb table keeps only in-frame clones and is missing some. The sample records 150,000 to 180,000 clones, 88% being singletons. This clonotype was obtained from an adult in good health. Specimen: peripheral blood, collected on day 0 of AZD1222 vaccination.

This CDR3 is CASSFSDRARYGYTF. The CDR3 bases are TGTGCCAGTAGTTTCTCGGACAGGGCACGCTATGGCTACACCTTC. The J gene is TRBJ1-2, the V gene TRBV19, with 8 bases that match TRBD1. CDR1 is LNHDA and CDR2 is SQIVND in the germline V gene (reference sequence). The V segment lost 5 bases and the J segment 4 bases; nucleotides outside the gene matches: 9. The CDR3 consists of 15 residues. Together with reference TRBV19 and TRBJ1-2, the CDR3 gives the full variable domain: DGGITQSPKYLFRKEGQNVTLSCEQNLNHDAMYWYRQDPGQGLRLIYYSQIVNDFQKGDIAEGYSVSREKKESFPLTVTSAQKNPTAFYLCASSFSDRARYGYTFGSGTRLTVV.